Listed below are T cell receptor beta chains from one sample, sequenced in a study of beta chain features in type 1 diabetes. Sequenced by immunoSEQ multiplex PCR; TCRdb stores in-frame clones only, minus some. Here the sample spans tens of thousands of clones, 52% being singletons. Material for sequencing was Tregs from blood. These receptors were obtained from a woman aged 40 to 55 with type 1 diabetes. The CDR3 runs from the conserved cysteine through the conserved F or W. The D gene is left open where the match is weak. Size values are once, few and many counts, or a class for expanded clones, and some rows have none.

.,TRBJ2-2,TRBV5-8,TRBD1,CASRSLQGPLGELFF,TGTGCCAGCAGATCTTTACAGGGGCCCCTCGGGGAGCTGTTTTTT
.,TRBJ2-5,TRBV19,.,CASSIAEGTQYF,TGTGCCAGTAGTATCGCAGAGGGAACCCAGTACTTC
.,TRBJ1-3,TRBV5-1,.,CASSLAPDNSGNTIYF,TGCGCCAGCAGCTTGGCCCCGGACAACTCTGGAAACACCATATATTTT
few,TRBJ1-5,TRBV2,.,CASRPIDRDSNQPQHF,TGTGCCAGCAGACCCATTGACAGAGATAGCAATCAGCCCCAGCATTTT
few,TRBJ1-2,TRBV11-1,.,CASSLARNYGYTF,TGTGCCAGCAGCTTAGCCAGGAACTATGGCTACACCTTC
few,TRBJ2-3,TRBV5-1,.,CASSLSGTSTDTQYF,TGCGCCAGCAGCTTGAGCGGAACTAGCACAGATACGCAGTATTTT
.,TRBJ2-7,TRBV18,.,CASSPGRSSYEQYF,TGTGCCAGCTCACCAGGCCGAAGCTCCTACGAGCAGTACTTC
.,TRBJ2-6,TRBV7-9,TRBD2,CASSPGRFSGANVLTF,TGTGCCAGCAGCCCCGGGAGGTTTTCAGGGGCCAACGTCCTGACTTTC
few,TRBJ1-4,TRBV10-3,TRBD1,CAISELLPGQPNEKLFF,TGTGCCATCAGTGAGTTGTTGCCGGGACAGCCTAATGAAAAACTGTTTTTT
.,TRBJ1-5,TRBV4-1,TRBD1,CASSWGQGNQPQHF,TGCGCCAGCAGTTGGGGACAGGGCAATCAGCCCCAGCATTTT
few,TRBJ2-7,TRBV28,TRBD1,CASSSQPGQVSSSYEQYF,TGTGCCAGCAGTTCGCAACCGGGACAGGTATCGAGCTCCTACGAGCAGTACTTC
.,TRBJ2-7,TRBV10-3,TRBD2,CAISEWAREGEQYF,TGTGCCATCAGTGAGTGGGCCAGGGAGGGCGAGCAGTACTTC
.,TRBJ1-6,TRBV9,.,CASSDDRANSPLHF,TGTGCCAGCAGTGACGACAGAGCGAATTCACCCCTCCACTTT
few,TRBJ1-1,TRBV6-5,TRBD1,CASREDRGNTEAFF,TGTGCCAGCAGGGAAGACAGGGGGAACACTGAAGCTTTCTTT
few,TRBJ1-5,TRBV19,TRBD1,CASSVLTGDNQPQHF,TGTGCCAGTAGTGTCCTGACAGGGGACAATCAGCCCCAGCATTTT
.,TRBJ2-7,TRBV29-1,.,CSVAQDELQYF,TGCAGCGTTGCACAGGACGAATTGCAGTACTTC